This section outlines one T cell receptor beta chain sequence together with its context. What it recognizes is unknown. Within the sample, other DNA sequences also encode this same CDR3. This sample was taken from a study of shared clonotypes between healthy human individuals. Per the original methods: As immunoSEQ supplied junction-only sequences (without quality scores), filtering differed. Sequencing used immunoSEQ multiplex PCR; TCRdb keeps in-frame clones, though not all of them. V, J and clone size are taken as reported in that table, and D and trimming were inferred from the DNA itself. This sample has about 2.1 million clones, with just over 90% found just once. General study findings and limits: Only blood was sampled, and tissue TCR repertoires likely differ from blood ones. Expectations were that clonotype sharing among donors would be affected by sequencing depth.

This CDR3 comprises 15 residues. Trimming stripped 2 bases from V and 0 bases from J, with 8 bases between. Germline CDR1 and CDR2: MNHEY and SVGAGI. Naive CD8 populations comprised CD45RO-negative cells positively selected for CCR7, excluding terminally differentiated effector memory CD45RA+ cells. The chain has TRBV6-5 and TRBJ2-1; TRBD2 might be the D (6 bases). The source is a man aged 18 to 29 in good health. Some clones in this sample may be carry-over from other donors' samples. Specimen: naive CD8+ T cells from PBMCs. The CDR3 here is CASSYDGSSYNEQFF. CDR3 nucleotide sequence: TGTGCCAGCAGTTACGACGGGAGCTCCTACAATGAGCAGTTCTTC.